This T cell receptor (beta chain) is drawn from a study of shared clonotypes between healthy human individuals. Background on the study: Per-donor plates numbered three CD4 naive, three CD4 memory, two CD8 naive and one CD8 memory.

Deep-level settings were used for running the assay. The protocol was immunoSEQ multiplex PCR, while the TCRdb copy is restricted to in-frame clones and leaves out a portion. The repertoire includes roughly 1 million clones, around 78% of them detected once, and about 0.52% sits in the top ten. In the case of this clone: Its target is unknown.

Regarding the study as a whole: Estimated clonotype richness was generally higher in naive than memory subsets.

Sequenced sample: memory CD4+ T cells from PBMCs. Subset given: CD45RA-negative fraction. The TCR originated in a man younger than 35 in good health. Some clones in this sample may be carry-over from other donors' samples.

CDR3 amino acids: CASSAAAGGTGELFF. DNA for the CDR3: TGTGCCAGCAGCGCCGCAGCGGGAGGAACCGGGGAGCTGTTTTTT. The chain combines TRBV7-3 with TRBJ2-2, with 9 bases that match TRBD2. Germline V gene sequence: CDR1 SGHTA, CDR2 FQGTGA. This CDR3 region has 15 residues. Trimming at V came to 5 bases and at J to 5 bases, leaving 6 bases not matched to a gene.